This entry lists 14 T cell receptor beta chains sequenced from one sample in a study of cytomegalovirus exposure and HLA in healthy donors. PCR used 60 Vbeta primers and 13 Jbeta primers. Some clones are missing from TCRdb's copy, which holds only in-frame ones; the method was immunoSEQ multiplex PCR. This sample yields 150,000 to 200,000 clones, of which more than 60% are seen a single time; 5.5% to 7.5% belongs to the top ten. Material: PBMCs. The receptors originated from a woman aged 40-49 years in good health and CMV-seropositive.

The chain uses TRBV28 and TRBJ1-5, with D possibly being TRBD1 (6 bases). With 8 bases removed from V and 4 bases from J, the gap between germline ends came to 9 bases. The CDR3 has 12 amino acids. The germline CDR1 and CDR2 sequences are MDHEN and SYDVKM. This CDR3 reads CASRQENQPQHF. As DNA, the CDR3 is TGTGCCAGCCGACAGGAGAATCAGCCCCAGCATTTT.

V gene TRBV27 combines with J gene TRBJ2-1; D is possibly TRBD2 (6 bases). The CDR3 is 14 residues long. Germline CDR1 is MNHEY and CDR2 is SMNVEV (reference sequence). V was trimmed by 9 bases and J by 4 bases, leaving 16 bases between them. Here the CDR3 reads CASCKAGAYNEQFF. In DNA, the CDR3 is TGTGCCAGTTGCAAAGCGGGTGCTTACAATGAGCAGTTCTTC.

This clone has a handful of counts. This chain links TRBV28 with TRBJ2-1, with 9 nucleotides matching TRBD2. Germline V CDR1 and CDR2: MDHEN, SYDVKM. V shed 7 bases and J 4 bases; nucleotides not matched to a gene: 5. The CDR3 consists of 14 residues. The CDR3 is CASTERGAYNEQFF. The DNA of the CDR3 is TGTGCCAGCACCGAGCGGGGGGCTTACAATGAGCAGTTCTTC.

This chain uses TRBV9 with TRBJ2-7, with TRBD2 matching over 7 bases. V lost 4 bases to trimming and J lost 1 base; unmatched junction nucleotides: 5. There are 14 residues in the CDR3. Germline V gene lookup returns CDR1 SGDLS and CDR2 YYNGEE. The CDR3 reads CASSPSGESYEQYF. Written as DNA, the CDR3 is TGTGCCAGCAGCCCGAGCGGGGAGTCCTACGAGCAGTACTTC.

This clone was seen a handful of times. V gene TRBV5-4 combines with J gene TRBJ1-1; D possibly corresponds to TRBD1 (6 bases). The CDR3 consists of 17 residues. V dropped 4 bases and J dropped 3 bases, with 22 bases sitting between them. Germline values: CDR1 SGHNT, CDR2 YYREEE (reference sequence). The CDR3 DNA reads as TGTGCCAGCAGCCCAGTGGGGGGGGGCAGGATGCACACTGAAGCTTTCTTT. This sequence encodes CASSPVGGGRMHTEAFF.

The chain has TRBV6-6 and TRBJ1-1, with unresolved D. Germline V gene data show CDR1 as MNHNY and CDR2 as SVGAGI (reference sequence). The CDR3 is made up of 13 amino acids. V lost 6 bases and J 2 bases, leaving 10 bases between the germline ends. The CDR3 is CASSTGENTEAFF. The CDR3, as DNA: TGTGCCAGCAGCACCGGGGAAAACACTGAAGCTTTCTTT.

In regard to this clone: A junction boundary mismatches the germline segment, possibly from a read error. The sample holds other DNA sequences that translate to the same CDR3. The chain is built from TRBV28 and TRBJ1-1, with no clear D. The CDR3 extends over 15 amino acids. Germline-derived CDR1 and CDR2 are MDHEN and SYDVKM. CDR3 sequence (DNA): TGTGCCAGCACGCGGACTTCAGGCTTTCTTACTGAGGCTTTCTTT. This codes for CASTRTSGFLTEAFF.

The rearrangement uses TRBV28 and TRBJ1-1, with TRBD1 as a possible D gene (6 bases). Deletions cut 6 bases from V and 2 bases from J, with 13 bases between. Germline CDR1 is MDHEN and CDR2 is SYDVKM. This CDR3 has 14 amino acids. CDR3 nucleotide sequence: TGTGCCAGCAGACGAGGGGGATTAAACACTGAAGCTTTCTTT. Residues: CASRRGGLNTEAFF.

V and J are TRBV5-5 and TRBJ1-4; TRBD1 matches at 7 bases. V dropped 4 bases and J dropped 7; count of bases not matched to a gene: 7. This CDR3 has 14 residues. The germline gives CDR1 SGHKS, CDR2 YYEKEE (reference sequence). CDR3 in amino acids: CASSKGGAGEKLFF. In DNA, the CDR3 is TGTGCCAGCAGCAAAGGGGGCGCAGGTGAAAAACTGTTTTTT.

This chain uses TRBV7-2 with TRBJ2-2, with no clear D. The ends were cut back, 3 bases at V and 7 bases at J, with 12 bases in the middle. Per the germline V gene, CDR1 is SGHTA and CDR2 is FQGNSA. The CDR3 has 14 amino acids. The CDR3 nucleotides are TGTGCCAGCAGCTTCCGCGTTTTCGGCGGGGAGCTGTTTTTT. Translated: CASSFRVFGGELFF.

The genes are TRBV5-4 and TRBJ2-1; a possible D gene is TRBD2 (6 bases). Deletions cut 4 bases from V and 14 bases from J, with 13 bases between. This CDR3 contains 11 residues. From germline, CDR1 is SGHNT and CDR2 YYREEE (reference sequence). Written as DNA, the CDR3 is TGTGCCAGCAGCACGGGACTGTCAGAGTTCTTC. This codes for CASSTGLSEFF.

This chain joins TRBV5-8 and TRBJ1-5; the D gene is possibly TRBD1 (5 bases). This CDR3 region has 16 residues. Between the trimmed V and J ends, which lost 4 bases and 3 bases, there was a span of 17 bases. Looked up from germline, CDR1 is SGHTS and CDR2 is YDEGEE. The CDR3 DNA follows: TGTGCCAGCAGCCCTGACAGCCTCTTAGACAATCAGCCCCAGCATTTT. This sequence encodes CASSPDSLLDNQPQHF.

The chain joins TRBV5-4 to TRBJ2-5, with 9 bases lining up with TRBD2. Unmatched junction bases numbered 7, after V lost 3 bases and J lost 4 bases. CDR3 length equals 15 residues. Germline CDR1 and CDR2: SGHNT and YYREEE (reference sequence). CDR3 sequence (DNA): TGTGCCAGCAGCTCCAAGCGGGGGGAAGGAGAGACCCAGTACTTC. It yields the protein CASSSKRGEGETQYF.

This CDR3 reads CASRAGGAGEDTQYF. The CDR3 region has the DNA TGTGCCAGCAGGGCCGGGGGTGCGGGGGAAGATACGCAGTATTTT. The V and J genes are TRBV6-5 and TRBJ2-3; TRBD2 matches at 7 bases. This CDR3 contains 15 residues. From germline, CDR1 is MNHEY and CDR2 SVGAGI. V lost 6 bases to trimming and J lost 5 bases; unmatched junction nucleotides: 11.